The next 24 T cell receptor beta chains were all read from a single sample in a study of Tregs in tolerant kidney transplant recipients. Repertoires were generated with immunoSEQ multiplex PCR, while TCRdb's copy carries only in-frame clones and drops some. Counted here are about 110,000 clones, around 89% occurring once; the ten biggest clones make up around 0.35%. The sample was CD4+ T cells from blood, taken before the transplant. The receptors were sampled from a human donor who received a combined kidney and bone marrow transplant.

Here the CDR3 reads CASTPARRTAYEQYF. The CDR3 DNA sequence: TGTGCCAGCACCCCAGCCAGAAGGACTGCCTACGAGCAGTACTTC. The chain carries TRBV6-1 and TRBJ2-7; possibly TRBD2 for D (5 bases). With 7 bases removed from V and 2 bases from J, the gap between germline ends came to 18 bases. Per the germline V gene, CDR1 is MNHNS and CDR2 is SASEGT. The CDR3 sequence is 15 residues long.

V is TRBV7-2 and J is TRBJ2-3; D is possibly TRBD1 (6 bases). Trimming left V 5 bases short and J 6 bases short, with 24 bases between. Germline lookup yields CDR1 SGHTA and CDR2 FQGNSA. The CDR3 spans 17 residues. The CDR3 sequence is CASSALPGSRRGDTQYF. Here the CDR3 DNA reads TGTGCCAGCAGCGCCCTTCCGGGGTCGAGAAGGGGGGATACGCAGTATTTT.

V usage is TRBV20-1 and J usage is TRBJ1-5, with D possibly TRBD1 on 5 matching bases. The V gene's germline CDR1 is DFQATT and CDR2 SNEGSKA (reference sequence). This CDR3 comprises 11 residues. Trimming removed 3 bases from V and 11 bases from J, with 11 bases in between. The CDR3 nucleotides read TGCAGTGCTAGTGGTTCGGGGGCCCAGCATTTT. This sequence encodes CSASGSGAQHF.

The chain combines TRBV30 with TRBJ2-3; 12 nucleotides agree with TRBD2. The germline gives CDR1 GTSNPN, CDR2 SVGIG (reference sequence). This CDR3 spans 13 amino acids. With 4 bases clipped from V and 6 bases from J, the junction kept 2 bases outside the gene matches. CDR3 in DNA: TGTGCCTGGACTAGCGGGAGGGCGGATACGCAGTATTTT. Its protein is CAWTSGRADTQYF.

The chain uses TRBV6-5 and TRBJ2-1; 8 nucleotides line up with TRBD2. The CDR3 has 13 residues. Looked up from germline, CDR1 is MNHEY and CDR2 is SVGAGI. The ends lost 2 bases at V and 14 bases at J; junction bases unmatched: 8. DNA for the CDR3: TGTGCCAGCAGTTACCCCGGGGGGGGAGTGGAGTTCTTC. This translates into CASSYPGGGVEFF.

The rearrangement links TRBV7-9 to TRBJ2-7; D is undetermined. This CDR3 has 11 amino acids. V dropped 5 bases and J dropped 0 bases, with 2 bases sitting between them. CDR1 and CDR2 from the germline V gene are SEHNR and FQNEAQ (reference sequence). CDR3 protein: CASSLSYEQYF. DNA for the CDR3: TGTGCCAGCAGCCTCTCCTACGAGCAGTACTTC.

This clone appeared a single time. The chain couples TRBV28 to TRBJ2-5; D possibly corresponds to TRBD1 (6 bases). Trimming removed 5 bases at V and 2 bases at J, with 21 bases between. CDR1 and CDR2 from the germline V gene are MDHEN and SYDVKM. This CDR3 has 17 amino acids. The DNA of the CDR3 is TGTGCCAGCAGTAACAGGGAGTTCGGGATGTGGCAAGAGACCCAGTACTTC. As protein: CASSNREFGMWQETQYF.

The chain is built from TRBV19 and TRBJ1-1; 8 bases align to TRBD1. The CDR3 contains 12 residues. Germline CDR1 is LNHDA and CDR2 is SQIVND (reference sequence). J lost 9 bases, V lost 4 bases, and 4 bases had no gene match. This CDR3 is CASSTGTGKAFF. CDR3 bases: TGTGCCAGTAGTACGGGGACAGGAAAAGCTTTCTTT.

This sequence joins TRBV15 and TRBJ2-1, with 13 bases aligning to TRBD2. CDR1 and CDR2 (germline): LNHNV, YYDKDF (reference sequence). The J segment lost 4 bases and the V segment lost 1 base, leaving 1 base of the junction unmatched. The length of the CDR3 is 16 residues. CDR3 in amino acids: CATSRALAGGYNEQFF. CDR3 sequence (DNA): TGTGCCACCAGCAGAGCACTAGCGGGAGGGTACAATGAGCAGTTCTTC.

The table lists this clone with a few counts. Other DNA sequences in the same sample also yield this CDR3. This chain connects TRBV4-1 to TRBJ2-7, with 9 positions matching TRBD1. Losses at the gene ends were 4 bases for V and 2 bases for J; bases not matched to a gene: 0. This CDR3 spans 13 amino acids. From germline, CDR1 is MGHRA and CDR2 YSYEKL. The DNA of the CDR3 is TGCGCCAGCAGCCGGGACAGGGCCTACGAGCAGTACTTC. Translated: CASSRDRAYEQYF.

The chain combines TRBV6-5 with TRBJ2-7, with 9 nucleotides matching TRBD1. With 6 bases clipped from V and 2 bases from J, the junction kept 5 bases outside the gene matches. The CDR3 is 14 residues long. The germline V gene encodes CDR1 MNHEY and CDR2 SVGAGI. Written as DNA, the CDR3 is TGTGCCAGCAGATCCGGGACAGGGACCTACGAGCAGTACTTC. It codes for CASRSGTGTYEQYF.

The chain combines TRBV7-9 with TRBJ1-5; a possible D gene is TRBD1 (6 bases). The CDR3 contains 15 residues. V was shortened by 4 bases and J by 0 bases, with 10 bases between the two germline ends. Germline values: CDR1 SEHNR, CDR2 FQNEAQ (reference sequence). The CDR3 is CASSSDSGSNQPQHF. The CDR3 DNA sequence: TGTGCCAGCAGCTCGGACAGCGGTAGCAATCAGCCCCAGCATTTT.

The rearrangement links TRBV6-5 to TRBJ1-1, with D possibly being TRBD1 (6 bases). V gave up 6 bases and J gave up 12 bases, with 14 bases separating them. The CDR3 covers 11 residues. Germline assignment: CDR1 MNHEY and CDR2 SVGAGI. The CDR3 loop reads CASSRRQVTFF. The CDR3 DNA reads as TGTGCCAGCAGCCGAAGACAGGTGACTTTCTTT.

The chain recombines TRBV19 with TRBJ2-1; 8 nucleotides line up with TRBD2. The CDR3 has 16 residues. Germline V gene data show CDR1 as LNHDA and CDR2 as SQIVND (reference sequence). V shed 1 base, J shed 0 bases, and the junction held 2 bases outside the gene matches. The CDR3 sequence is CASSIAGTSSYNEQFF. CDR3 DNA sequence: TGTGCCAGTAGTATAGCTGGGACTAGCTCCTACAATGAGCAGTTCTTC. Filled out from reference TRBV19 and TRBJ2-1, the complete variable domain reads DGGITQSPKYLFRKEGQNVTLSCEQNLNHDAMYWYRQDPGQGLRLIYYSQIVNDFQKGDIAEGYSVSREKKESFPLTVTSAQKNPTAFYLCASSIAGTSSYNEQFFGPGTRLTVL.

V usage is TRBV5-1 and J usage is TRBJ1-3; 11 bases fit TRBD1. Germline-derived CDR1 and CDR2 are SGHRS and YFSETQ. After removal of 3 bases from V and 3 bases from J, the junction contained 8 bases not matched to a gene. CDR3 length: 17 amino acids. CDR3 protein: CASSWDRGTAVGNTIYF. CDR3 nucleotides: TGCGCCAGCAGCTGGGACAGGGGGACGGCCGTTGGAAACACCATATATTTT.

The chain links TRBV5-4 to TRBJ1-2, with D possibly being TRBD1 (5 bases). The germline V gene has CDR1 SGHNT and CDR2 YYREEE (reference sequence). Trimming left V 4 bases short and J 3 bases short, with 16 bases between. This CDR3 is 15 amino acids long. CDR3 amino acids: CASSPEGAVYYGYTF. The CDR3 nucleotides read TGTGCCAGCAGCCCCGAAGGGGCCGTTTACTATGGCTACACCTTC.

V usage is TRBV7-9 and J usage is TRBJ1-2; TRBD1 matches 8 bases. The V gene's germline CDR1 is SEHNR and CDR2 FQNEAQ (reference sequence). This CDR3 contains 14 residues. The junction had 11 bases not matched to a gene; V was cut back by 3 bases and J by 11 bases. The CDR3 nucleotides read TGTGCCAGCAGCTTTCCGGGACAGGTTATGGATTACACCTTC. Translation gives CASSFPGQVMDYTF. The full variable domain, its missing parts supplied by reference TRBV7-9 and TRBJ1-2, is DTGVSQNPRHKITKRGQNVTFRCDPISEHNRLYWYRQTLGQGPEFLTYFQNEAQLEKSRLLSDRFSAERPKGSFSTLEIQRTEQGDSAMYLCASSFPGQVMDYTFGSGTRLTVV.

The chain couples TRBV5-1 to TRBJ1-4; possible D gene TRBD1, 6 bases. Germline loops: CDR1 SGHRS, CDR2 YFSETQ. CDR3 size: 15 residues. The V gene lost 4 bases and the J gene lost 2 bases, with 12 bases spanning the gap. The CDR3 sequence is CASSPRGDTNEKLFF. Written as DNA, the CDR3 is TGCGCCAGCAGCCCCAGGGGAGATACTAATGAAAAACTGTTTTTT.

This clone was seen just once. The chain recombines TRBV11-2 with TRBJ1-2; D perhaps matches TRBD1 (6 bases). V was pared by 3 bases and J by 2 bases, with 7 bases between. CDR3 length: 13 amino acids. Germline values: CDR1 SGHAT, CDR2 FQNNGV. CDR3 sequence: CASSLQGNYGYTF. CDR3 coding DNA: TGTGCCAGCAGCTTGCAGGGGAACTATGGCTACACCTTC.

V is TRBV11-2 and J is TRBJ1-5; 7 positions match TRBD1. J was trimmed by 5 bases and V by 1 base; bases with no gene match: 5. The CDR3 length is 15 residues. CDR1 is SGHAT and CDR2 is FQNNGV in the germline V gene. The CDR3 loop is CASSLVGGSDQPQHF. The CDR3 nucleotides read TGTGCCAGCAGCTTAGTAGGGGGCTCGGATCAGCCCCAGCATTTT. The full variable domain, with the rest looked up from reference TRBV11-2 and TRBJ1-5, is EAGVAQSPRYKIIEKRQSVAFWCNPISGHATLYWYQQILGQGPKLLIQFQNNGVVDDSQLPKDRFSAERLKGVDSTLKIQPAKLEDSAVYLCASSLVGGSDQPQHFGDGTRLSIL.

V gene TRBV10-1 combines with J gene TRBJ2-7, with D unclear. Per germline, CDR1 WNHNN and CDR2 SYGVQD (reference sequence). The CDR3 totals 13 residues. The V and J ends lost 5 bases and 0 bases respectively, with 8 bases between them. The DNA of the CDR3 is TGCGCCAGCAGTCGCGCACTCTCCTACGAGCAGTACTTC. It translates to CASSRALSYEQYF.

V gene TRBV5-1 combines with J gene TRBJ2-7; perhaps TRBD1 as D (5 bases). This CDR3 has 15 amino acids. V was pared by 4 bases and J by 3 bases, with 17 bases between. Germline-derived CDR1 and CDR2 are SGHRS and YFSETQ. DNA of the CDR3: TGCGCCAGCAGCCTGGGGTTTACTGACAGCTACGAGCAGTACTTC. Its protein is CASSLGFTDSYEQYF.

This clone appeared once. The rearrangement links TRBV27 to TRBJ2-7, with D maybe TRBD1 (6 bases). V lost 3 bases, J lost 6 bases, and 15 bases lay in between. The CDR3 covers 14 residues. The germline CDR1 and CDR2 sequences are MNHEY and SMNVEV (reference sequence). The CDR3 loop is CASSFETGRGEQYF. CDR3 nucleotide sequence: TGTGCCAGCAGTTTCGAGACAGGAAGGGGCGAGCAGTACTTC.

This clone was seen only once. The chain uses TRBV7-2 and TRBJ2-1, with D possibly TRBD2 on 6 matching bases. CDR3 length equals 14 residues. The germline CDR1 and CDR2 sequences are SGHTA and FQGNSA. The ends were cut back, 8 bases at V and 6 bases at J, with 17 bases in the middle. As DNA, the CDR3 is TGTGCCAGCGGTCGGTCCTCGCGGGGCAATGAGCAGTTCTTC. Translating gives CASGRSSRGNEQFF.